This T cell receptor (beta chain) comes out of a study of T-cell memory formation after mild COVID-19. Study context: Largely, the TCR clusters proved donor specific.

General observations from the study: Contracting CD4+ clones lay largely in CM and EM, with CD8+ ones residing in EMRA. Clones that got smaller from day 15 to 85 had even CD4/CD8, while clones growing later tipped toward CD4+.

This CDR3 has 15 residues. The V and J ends lost 6 bases and 0 bases, in that order; junction bases with no gene match: 5. CDR1 is DFQATT and CDR2 is SNEGSKA in the germline V gene (reference sequence). UMIs and sample barcodes were carried by the TCR alpha and TCR beta cDNA libraries that 5'RACE produced using constant-segment primers. MiXCR, run by TCRdb on the 5' RACE reads, gives a single entry per CDR3 protein. The sample has some 190,000 distinct CDR3 sequences, 15% to 20% seen once. On this clonotype: The antigen is undetermined.

The sequencing input was PBMCs or a T cell subset sorted from them (not recorded which). The chain links TRBV20-1 to TRBJ2-3; 11 bases line up with TRBD2. The source of this sequence is an adult woman who had mild COVID-19 (a few samples of this study predate the infection). Cell type and time point are not known. For the CDR3, the DNA is TGCAGTGCGACTGGGACTAGCGGTAGCACAGATACGCAGTATTTT. Its translation is CSATGTSGSTDTQYF.